The TCR beta chain described here comes from a study of cytomegalovirus exposure and HLA in healthy donors. Primers for the PCR totalled 60 Vbeta and 13 Jbeta. Assay: immunoSEQ multiplex PCR; the TCRdb copy retains only in-frame clones and omits some. This table holds nearly 200,000 clones, 75% to 90% found once. The germline CDR1 and CDR2 sequences are SGHTS and YDEGEE. The CDR3 loop spans 14 amino acids. Germline trimming cut 0 bases from V and 7 bases from J; bases unmatched to any gene: 7. Sequenced sample: PBMCs. The chain is built from TRBV5-8 and TRBJ2-7; 7 nucleotides align to TRBD2. The sequence came from a man in his thirties or forties in good health and CMV-seronegative. DNA for the CDR3: TGTGCCAGCAGCTTGGTTGCGGGAGTTCGAGAGCAGTACTTC. This gives the protein CASSLVAGVREQYF.